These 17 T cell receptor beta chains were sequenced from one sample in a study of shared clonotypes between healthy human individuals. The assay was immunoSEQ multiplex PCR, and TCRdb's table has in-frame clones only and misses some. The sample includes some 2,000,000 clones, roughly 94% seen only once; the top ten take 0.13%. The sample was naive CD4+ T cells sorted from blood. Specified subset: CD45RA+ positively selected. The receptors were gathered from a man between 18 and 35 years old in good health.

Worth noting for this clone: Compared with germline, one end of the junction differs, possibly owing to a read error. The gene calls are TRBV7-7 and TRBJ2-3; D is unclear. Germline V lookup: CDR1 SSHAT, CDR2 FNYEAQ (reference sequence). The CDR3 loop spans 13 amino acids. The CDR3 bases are TGTGCTAGCAGCCCGAACCCCACAGATACGCAGTATTTT. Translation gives CASSPNPTDTQYF.

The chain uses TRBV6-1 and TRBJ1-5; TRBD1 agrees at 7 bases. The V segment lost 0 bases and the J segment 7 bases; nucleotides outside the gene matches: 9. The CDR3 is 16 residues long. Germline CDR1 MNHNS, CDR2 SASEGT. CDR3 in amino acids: CASSEASPGGYQPQHF. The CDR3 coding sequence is TGTGCCAGCAGTGAAGCCTCCCCAGGGGGATACCAGCCCCAGCATTTT.

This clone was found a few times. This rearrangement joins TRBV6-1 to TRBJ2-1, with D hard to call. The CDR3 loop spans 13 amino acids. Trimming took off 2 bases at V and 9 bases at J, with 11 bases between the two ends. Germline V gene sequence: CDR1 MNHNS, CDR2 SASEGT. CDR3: CASSEFITGEQFF. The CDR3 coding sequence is TGTGCCAGCAGTGAATTTATAACGGGTGAGCAGTTCTTC.

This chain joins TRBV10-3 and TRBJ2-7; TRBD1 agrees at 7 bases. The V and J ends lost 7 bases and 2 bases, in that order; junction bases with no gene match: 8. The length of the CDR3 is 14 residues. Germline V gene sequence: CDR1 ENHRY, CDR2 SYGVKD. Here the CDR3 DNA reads TGTGCCATCACCCCTGACAGGGACGCCTACGAGCAGTACTTC. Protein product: CAITPDRDAYEQYF.

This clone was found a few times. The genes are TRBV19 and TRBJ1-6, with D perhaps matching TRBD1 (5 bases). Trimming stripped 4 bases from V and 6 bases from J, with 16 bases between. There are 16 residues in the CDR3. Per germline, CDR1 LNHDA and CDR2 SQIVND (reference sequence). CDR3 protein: CASSNGGGVSNSPLHF. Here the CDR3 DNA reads TGTGCCAGTAGTAACGGTGGGGGGGTGAGTAATTCACCCCTCCACTTT. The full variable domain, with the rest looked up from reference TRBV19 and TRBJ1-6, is DGGITQSPKYLFRKEGQNVTLSCEQNLNHDAMYWYRQDPGQGLRLIYYSQIVNDFQKGDIAEGYSVSREKKESFPLTVTSAQKNPTAFYLCASSNGGGVSNSPLHFGNGTRLTVT.

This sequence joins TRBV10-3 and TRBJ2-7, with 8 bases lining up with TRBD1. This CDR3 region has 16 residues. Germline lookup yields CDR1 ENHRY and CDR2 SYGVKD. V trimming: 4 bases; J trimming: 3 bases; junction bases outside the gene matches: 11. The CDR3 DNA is TGTGCCATCAGTGGCGCCTCCGGACAGGGAGGCTACGAGCAGTACTTC. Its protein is CAISGASGQGGYEQYF.

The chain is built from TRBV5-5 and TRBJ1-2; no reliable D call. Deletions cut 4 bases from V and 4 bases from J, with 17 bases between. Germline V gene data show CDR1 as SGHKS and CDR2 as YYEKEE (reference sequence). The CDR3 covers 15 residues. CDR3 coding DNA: TGTGCCAGCAGCCCGACCGGGTCGCTAAGCTATGGCTACACCTTC. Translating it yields CASSPTGSLSYGYTF.

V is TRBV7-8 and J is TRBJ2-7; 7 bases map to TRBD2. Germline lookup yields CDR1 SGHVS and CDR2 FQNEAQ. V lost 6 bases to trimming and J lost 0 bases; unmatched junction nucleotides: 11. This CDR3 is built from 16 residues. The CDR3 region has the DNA TGTGCCAGCAGTTCCCGGTGGAGCGGGGCCTCCTACGAGCAGTACTTC. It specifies CASSSRWSGASYEQYF.

The CDR3 nucleotides read TGTGCCAGCAGTTACTGGGGAGCAGGAAACACCATATATTTT. Residues: CASSYWGAGNTIYF. This chain links TRBV6-5 with TRBJ1-3; D ambiguous. The CDR3 spans 14 residues. Per the germline V gene, CDR1 is MNHEY and CDR2 is SVGAGI. V lost 1 base and J 4 bases, leaving 8 bases between the germline ends.

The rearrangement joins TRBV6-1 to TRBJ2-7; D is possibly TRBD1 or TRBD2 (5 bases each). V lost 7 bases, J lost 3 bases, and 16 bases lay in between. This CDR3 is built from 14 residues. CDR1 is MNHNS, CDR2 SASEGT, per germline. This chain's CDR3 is CASKTRDRIYEQYF. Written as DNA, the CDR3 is TGTGCCAGCAAGACCCGGGACCGAATCTACGAGCAGTACTTC.

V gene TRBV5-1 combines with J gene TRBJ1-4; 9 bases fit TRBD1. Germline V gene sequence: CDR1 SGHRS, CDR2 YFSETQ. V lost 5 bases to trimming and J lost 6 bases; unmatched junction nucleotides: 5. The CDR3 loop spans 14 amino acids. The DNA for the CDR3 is TGCGCCAGCAGGCAACAGGGGGCTGATGAAAAACTGTTTTTT. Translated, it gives CASRQQGADEKLFF.

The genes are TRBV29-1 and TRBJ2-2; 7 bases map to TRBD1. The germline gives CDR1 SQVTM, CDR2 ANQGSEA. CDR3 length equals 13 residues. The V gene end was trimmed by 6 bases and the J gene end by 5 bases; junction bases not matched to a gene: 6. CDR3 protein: CSVEQTGTGELFF. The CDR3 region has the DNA TGCAGCGTCGAGCAGACAGGGACCGGGGAGCTGTTTTTT.

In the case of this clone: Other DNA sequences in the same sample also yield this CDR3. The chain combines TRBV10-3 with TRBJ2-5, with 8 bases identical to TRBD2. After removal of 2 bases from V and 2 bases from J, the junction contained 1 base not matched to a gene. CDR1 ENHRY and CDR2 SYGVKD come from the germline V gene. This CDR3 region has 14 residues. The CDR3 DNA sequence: TGTGCCATCAGTGAGACTAGCGGACAAGAGACCCAGTACTTC. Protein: CAISETSGQETQYF.

CDR3 DNA sequence: TGTGCCAGCAGTTCCGGACAGGGCGGGTGGAGCACTGAAGCTTTCTTT. As protein: CASSSGQGGWSTEAFF. This chain links TRBV6-5 with TRBJ1-1, with 8 bases identical to TRBD1. V lost 4 bases, J lost 4 bases, and 11 bases stayed unmatched. Germline CDR1 reads MNHEY; CDR2 reads SVGAGI. The CDR3 consists of 16 residues.

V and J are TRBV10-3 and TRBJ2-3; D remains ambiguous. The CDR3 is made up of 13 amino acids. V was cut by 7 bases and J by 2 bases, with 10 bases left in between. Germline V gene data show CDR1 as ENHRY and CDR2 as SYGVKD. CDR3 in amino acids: CAITRRYTDTQYF. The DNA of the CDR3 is TGTGCCATCACAAGGAGATACACAGATACGCAGTATTTT.

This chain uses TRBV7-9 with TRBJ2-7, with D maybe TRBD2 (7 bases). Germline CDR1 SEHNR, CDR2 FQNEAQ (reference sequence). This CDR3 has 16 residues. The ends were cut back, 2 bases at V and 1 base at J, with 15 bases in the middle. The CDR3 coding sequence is TGTGCCAGCAGCTTACAACAGGGAGGGATTTCCTACGAGCAGTACTTC. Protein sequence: CASSLQQGGISYEQYF.

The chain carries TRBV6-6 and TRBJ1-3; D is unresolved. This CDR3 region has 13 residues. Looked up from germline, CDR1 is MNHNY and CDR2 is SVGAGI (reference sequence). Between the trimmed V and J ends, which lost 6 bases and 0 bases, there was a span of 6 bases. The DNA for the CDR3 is TGTGCCAGCAGCCAGCTCTCTGGAAACACCATATATTTT. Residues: CASSQLSGNTIYF.